These 10 T cell receptor beta chains originate from one sample sequenced in a study of CD8+ T cells in alopecia areata. As the sequencing template, cDNA was produced by extracting RNA and reverse transcribing it. Produced via immunoSEQ multiplex PCR; TCRdb's table is partial and in-frame only. The table has 25,000 to 35,000 clones, roughly 58% seen once. Sequencing was performed on NKG2D-high CD8+ T cells sorted from blood. The origin of the receptors is a human donor with alopecia areata.

The chain has TRBV7-3 and TRBJ2-7; 7 nucleotides agree with TRBD2. J was trimmed by 1 base and V by 11 bases; bases with no gene match: 11. The CDR3 has 14 amino acids. Per germline, CDR1 SGHTA and CDR2 FQGTGA. The CDR3 DNA follows: TGTGCCGGGTCGGCGCGGGGGTGGTCCTACGAGCAGTACTTC. It specifies CAGSARGWSYEQYF.

The V call is TRBV7-9, the J call TRBJ2-5; no reliable D call. Germline assignment: CDR1 SEHNR and CDR2 FQNEAQ (reference sequence). The ends were cut back, 1 base at V and 8 bases at J, with 8 bases in the middle. This CDR3 has 12 residues. CDR3 sequence: CASSLDLVTQYF. CDR3 bases: TGTGCCAGCAGCTTAGATCTAGTAACCCAGTACTTC.

The chain links TRBV27 to TRBJ1-3, with a possible D match to TRBD1 (5 bases). Germline V lookup: CDR1 MNHEY, CDR2 SMNVEV (reference sequence). V shed 5 bases and J shed 3 bases, with 14 bases lying between them. The CDR3 runs 15 residues. CDR3 coding DNA: TGTGCCAGCAGTCCCGGGACGCCATATGGAAACACCATATATTTT. Translated: CASSPGTPYGNTIYF.

V usage is TRBV5-1 and J usage is TRBJ2-5, with 9 bases lining up with TRBD2. V shed 0 bases and J 5 bases; nucleotides not matched to a gene: 5. Germline lookup yields CDR1 SGHRS and CDR2 YFSETQ. The CDR3 sequence is 15 residues long. CDR3 amino acids: CASSLVASGDETQYF. In DNA, the CDR3 is TGCGCCAGCAGCTTGGTAGCTAGCGGGGATGAGACCCAGTACTTC.

This clone was counted only a few times. The chain joins TRBV11-2 to TRBJ2-3; D perhaps matches TRBD1 (5 bases). Per the germline V gene, CDR1 is SGHAT and CDR2 is FQNNGV. Trimming cost V 2 bases and J 2 bases, with 14 bases left between them. CDR3 length equals 16 residues. Here the CDR3 reads CASSLLQGRPTDTQYF. CDR3 DNA: TGTGCCAGCAGCTTATTGCAGGGAAGGCCCACAGATACGCAGTATTTT.

J is TRBJ2-1 and V is TRBV7-9; D may be TRBD1 or TRBD2 (6 bases each). Germline CDR1 SEHNR, CDR2 FQNEAQ (reference sequence). This CDR3 has 15 amino acids. V lost 7 bases and J 4 bases, leaving 17 bases between the germline ends. The chain's CDR3 is CASTRGGRMYNEQFF. DNA of the CDR3: TGTGCCAGCACCCGAGGGGGGAGGATGTACAATGAGCAGTTCTTC.

V usage is TRBV7-9 and J usage is TRBJ2-5; 9 bases align to TRBD2. Trimming removed 1 base from V and 0 bases from J; junction bases left unmatched: 3. CDR1 and CDR2 from the germline V gene are SEHNR and FQNEAQ (reference sequence). This CDR3 has 16 amino acids. For the CDR3, the DNA is TGTGCCAGCAGCTTAGGAAGCGGGGGGAACCAAGAGACCCAGTACTTC. This sequence encodes CASSLGSGGNQETQYF.

The chain uses TRBV5-1 and TRBJ2-1; no clear D. The germline V gene encodes CDR1 SGHRS and CDR2 YFSETQ. The ends were cut back, 0 bases at V and 6 bases at J, with 1 base in the middle. CDR3 length: 11 amino acids. Here the CDR3 DNA reads TGCGCCAGCAGCTTGGCCAATGAGCAGTTCTTC. This translates into CASSLANEQFF.

This clone appeared a few times. The chain combines TRBV28 with TRBJ2-1, with D unclear. Trimming pared 3 bases from V and 5 bases from J, leaving 8 bases between. Per the germline V gene, CDR1 is MDHEN and CDR2 is SYDVKM. CDR3 length: 13 residues. DNA for the CDR3: TGTGCCAGCAGTTTGTGGCAGAACAATGAGCAGTTCTTC. It specifies CASSLWQNNEQFF.

This chain connects TRBV5-4 to TRBJ2-5; 12 nucleotides line up with TRBD2. CDR3 size: 15 residues. CDR1 SGHNT and CDR2 YYREEE come from the germline V gene (reference sequence). The J segment lost 4 bases and the V segment lost 4 bases, leaving 5 bases of the junction unmatched. The CDR3 DNA reads as TGTGCCAGCAGCGGGGGACTAGCGGGTTTAGAGACCCAGTACTTC. It encodes CASSGGLAGLETQYF. Based on the CDR3 plus reference TRBV5-4 and TRBJ2-5, the full variable domain is ETGVTQSPTHLIKTRGQQVTLRCSSQSGHNTVSWYQQALGQGPQFIFQYYREEENGRGNFPPRFSGLQFPNYSSELNVNALELDDSALYLCASSGGLAGLETQYFGPGTRLLVL.